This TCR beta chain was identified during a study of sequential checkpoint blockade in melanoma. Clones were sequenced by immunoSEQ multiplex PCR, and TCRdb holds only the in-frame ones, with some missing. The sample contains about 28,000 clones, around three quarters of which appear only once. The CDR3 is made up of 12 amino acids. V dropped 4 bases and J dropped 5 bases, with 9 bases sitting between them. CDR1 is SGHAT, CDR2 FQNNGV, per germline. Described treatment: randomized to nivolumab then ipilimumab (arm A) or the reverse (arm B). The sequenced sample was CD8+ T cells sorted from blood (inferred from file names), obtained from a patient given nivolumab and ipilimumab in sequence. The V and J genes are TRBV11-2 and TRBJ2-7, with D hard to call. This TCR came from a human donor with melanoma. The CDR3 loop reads CASSYTRNEQYF. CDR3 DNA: TGTGCCAGCAGCTACACCCGCAACGAGCAGTACTTC.